The subject of this entry is one T cell receptor beta chain. Participants came from about two dozen US areas, aged about 18 to 95 years. Recovery among Cohort 3 donors was established by two negative PCRs, clearance, or symptom resolution. This sample is drawn from a study of blood T cell repertoires in COVID-19. Authors' analysis steps: The assay estimated nucleated cells by amplifying reference gene primers. Method: immunoSEQ multiplex PCR; TCRdb's copy keeps in-frame clones and lacks some. Clonal size and the V and J genes are those of that table, whereas D and trimming came from the DNA. The sample holds 150,000 to 200,000 clones, about 79% seen once. The clonotype originates from a man in his fifties who had recovered from COVID-19. Sequenced input: PBMCs or T cells enriched from blood (not recorded which).

CDR3 bases: TGCGCCAGCAGCACATGGACTAGCGGGGGGAGAAAAAACATTCAGTACTTC. Translated: CASSTWTSGGRKNIQYF. This chain joins TRBV5-1 and TRBJ2-4, with TRBD2 matching over 14 bases. This CDR3 spans 17 amino acids. Germline V gene data show CDR1 as SGHRS and CDR2 as YFSETQ. With V trimmed by 4 bases and J by 4 bases, 7 bases remained unmatched.